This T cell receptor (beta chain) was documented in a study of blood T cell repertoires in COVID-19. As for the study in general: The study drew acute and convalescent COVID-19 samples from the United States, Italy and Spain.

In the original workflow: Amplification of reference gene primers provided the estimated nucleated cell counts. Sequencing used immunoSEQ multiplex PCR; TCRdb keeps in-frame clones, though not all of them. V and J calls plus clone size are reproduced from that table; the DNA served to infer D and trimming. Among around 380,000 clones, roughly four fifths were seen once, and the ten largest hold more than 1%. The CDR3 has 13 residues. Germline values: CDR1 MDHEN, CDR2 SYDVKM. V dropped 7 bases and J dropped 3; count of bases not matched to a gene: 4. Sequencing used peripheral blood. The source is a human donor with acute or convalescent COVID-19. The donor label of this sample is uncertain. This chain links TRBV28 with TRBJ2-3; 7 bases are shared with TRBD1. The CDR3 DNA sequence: TGTGCCAGCAAGGCAGGGGGAACAGATACGCAGTATTTT. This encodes CASKAGGTDTQYF.